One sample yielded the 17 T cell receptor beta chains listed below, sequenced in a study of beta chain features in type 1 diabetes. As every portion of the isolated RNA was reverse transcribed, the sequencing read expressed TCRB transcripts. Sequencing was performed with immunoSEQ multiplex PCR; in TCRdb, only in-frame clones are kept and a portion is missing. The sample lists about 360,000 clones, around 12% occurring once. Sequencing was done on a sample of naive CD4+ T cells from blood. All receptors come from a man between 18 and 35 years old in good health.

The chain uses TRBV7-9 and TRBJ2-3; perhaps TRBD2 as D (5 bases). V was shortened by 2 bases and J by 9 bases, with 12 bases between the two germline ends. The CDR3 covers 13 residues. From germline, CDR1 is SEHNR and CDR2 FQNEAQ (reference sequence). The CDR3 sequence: CASSLPTRRTQYF. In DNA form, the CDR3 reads TGTGCCAGCAGCTTACCCACTAGGCGCACGCAGTATTTT.

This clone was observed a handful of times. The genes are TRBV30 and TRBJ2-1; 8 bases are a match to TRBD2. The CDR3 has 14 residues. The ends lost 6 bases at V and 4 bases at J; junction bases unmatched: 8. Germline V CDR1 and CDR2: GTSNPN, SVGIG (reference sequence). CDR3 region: CACGRAALYNEQFF. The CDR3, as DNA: TGTGCCTGCGGGAGGGCGGCTTTATACAATGAGCAGTTCTTC.

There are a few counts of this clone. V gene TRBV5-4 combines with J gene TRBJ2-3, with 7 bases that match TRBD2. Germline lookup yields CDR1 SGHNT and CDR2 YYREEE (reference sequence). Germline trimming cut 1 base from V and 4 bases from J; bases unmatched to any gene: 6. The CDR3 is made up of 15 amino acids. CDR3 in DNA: TGTGCCAGCAGCTTGCAGACTAGCCTCCCAGATACGCAGTATTTT. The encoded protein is CASSLQTSLPDTQYF.

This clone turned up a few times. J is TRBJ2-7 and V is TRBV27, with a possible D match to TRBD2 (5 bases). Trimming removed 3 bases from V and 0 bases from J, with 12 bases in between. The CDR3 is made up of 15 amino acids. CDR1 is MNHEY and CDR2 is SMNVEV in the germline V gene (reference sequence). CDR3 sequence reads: CASSLRALPSYEQYF. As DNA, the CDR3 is TGTGCCAGCAGTTTGCGGGCGCTGCCCTCCTACGAGCAGTACTTC.

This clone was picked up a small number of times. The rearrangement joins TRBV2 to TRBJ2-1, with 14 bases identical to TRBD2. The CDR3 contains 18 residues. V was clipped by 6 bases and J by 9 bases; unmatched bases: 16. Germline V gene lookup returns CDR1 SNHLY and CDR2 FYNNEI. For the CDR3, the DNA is TGTGCCAGCAGGAAGACTAGCGGGGGGGCCGTCGAGTATCGTGAGCAGTTCTTC. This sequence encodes CASRKTSGGAVEYREQFF.

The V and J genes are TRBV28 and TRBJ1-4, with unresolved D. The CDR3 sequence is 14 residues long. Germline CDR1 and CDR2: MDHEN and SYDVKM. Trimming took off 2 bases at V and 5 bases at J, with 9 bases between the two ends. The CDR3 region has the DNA TGTGCCAGCAGTTTAGTCCCAGAAAATGAAAAACTGTTTTTT. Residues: CASSLVPENEKLFF.

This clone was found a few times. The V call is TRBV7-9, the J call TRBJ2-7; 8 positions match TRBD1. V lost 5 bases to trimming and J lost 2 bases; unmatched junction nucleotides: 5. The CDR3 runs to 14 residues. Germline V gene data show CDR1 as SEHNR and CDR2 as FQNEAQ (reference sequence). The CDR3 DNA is TGTGCCAGCAGCCTAGACAGGGGCCCCTACGAGCAGTACTTC. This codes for CASSLDRGPYEQYF.

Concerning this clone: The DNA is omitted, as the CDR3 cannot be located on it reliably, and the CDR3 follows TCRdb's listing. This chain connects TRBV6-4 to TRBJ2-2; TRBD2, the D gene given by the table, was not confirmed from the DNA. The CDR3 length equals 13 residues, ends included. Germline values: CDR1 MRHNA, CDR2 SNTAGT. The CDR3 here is CASSVVTFGELFF.

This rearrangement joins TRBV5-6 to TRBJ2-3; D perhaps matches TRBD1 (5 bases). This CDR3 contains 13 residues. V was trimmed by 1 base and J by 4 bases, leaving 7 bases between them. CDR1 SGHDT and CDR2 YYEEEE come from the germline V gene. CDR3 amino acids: CASSLLGADTQYF. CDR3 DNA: TGTGCCAGCAGCTTGTTAGGGGCAGATACGCAGTATTTT.

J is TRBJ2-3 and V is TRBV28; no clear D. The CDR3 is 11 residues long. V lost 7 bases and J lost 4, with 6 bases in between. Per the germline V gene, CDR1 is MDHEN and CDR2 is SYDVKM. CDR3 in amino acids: CASKAPDTQYF. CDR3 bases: TGTGCCAGCAAAGCCCCAGATACGCAGTATTTT.

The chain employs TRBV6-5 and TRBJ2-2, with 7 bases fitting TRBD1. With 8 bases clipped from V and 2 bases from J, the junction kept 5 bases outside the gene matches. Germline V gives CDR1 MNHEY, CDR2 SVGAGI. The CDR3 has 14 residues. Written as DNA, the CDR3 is TGTGCCAGCTCTTGGGACAGTAACACCGGGGAGCTGTTTTTT. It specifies CASSWDSNTGELFF.

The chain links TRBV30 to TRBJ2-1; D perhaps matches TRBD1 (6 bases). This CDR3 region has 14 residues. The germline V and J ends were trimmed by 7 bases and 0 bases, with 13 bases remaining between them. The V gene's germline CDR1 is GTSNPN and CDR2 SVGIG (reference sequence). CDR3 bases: TGTGCCTCCAACAGGGCCTTCTCCTACAATGAGCAGTTCTTC. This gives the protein CASNRAFSYNEQFF.

In DNA, the CDR3 is TGTGCCAGCAGCTTGGGCGGGAGGGTGAATGAGCAGTTCTTC. Translating it yields CASSLGGRVNEQFF. The chain links TRBV5-4 to TRBJ2-1; 9 bases agree with TRBD2. Trimming cost V 0 bases and J 7 bases; bases outside gene matches: 2. Per germline, CDR1 SGHNT and CDR2 YYREEE (reference sequence). CDR3 length: 14 residues.

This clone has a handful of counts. The CDR3 nucleotides read TGTGCCAGCAGCCACCGGGGGACAGACAACTACAATGAGCAGTTCTTC. It codes for CASSHRGTDNYNEQFF. The V and J genes are TRBV7-9 and TRBJ2-1, with D possibly matching TRBD1 (7 bases). The germline V gene encodes CDR1 SEHNR and CDR2 FQNEAQ (reference sequence). Between the trimmed V and J ends, which lost 5 bases and 3 bases, there was a span of 17 bases. The CDR3 consists of 16 residues. Full variable domain (rest looked up from reference TRBV7-9 and TRBJ2-1): DTGVSQNPRHKITKRGQNVTFRCDPISEHNRLYWYRQTLGQGPEFLTYFQNEAQLEKSRLLSDRFSAERPKGSFSTLEIQRTEQGDSAMYLCASSHRGTDNYNEQFFGPGTRLTVL.

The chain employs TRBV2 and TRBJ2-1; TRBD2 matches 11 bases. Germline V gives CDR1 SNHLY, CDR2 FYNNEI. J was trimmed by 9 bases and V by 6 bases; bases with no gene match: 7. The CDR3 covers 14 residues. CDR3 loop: CASSPLAGGSEQFF. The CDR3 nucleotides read TGTGCCAGCAGCCCGCTAGCGGGAGGCAGTGAGCAGTTCTTC.

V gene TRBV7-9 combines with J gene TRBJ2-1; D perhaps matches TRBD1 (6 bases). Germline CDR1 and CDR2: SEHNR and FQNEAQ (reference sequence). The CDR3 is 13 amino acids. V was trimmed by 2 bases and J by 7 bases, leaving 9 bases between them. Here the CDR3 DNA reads TGTGCCAGCAGCTTAAGGACAGCAAATGAGCAGTTCTTC. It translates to CASSLRTANEQFF.

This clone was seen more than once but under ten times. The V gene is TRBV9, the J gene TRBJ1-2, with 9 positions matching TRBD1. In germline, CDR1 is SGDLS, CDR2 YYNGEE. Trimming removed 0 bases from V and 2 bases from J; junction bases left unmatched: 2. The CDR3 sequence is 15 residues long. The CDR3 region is CASSVVGTGNYGYTF. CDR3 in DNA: TGTGCCAGCAGCGTAGTCGGGACAGGGAACTATGGCTACACCTTC. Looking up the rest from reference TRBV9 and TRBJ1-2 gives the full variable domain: DSGVTQTPKHLITATGQRVTLRCSPRSGDLSVYWYQQSLDQGLQFLIQYYNGEERAKGNILERFSAQQFPDLHSELNLSSLELGDSALYFCASSVVGTGNYGYTFGSGTRLTVV.